This TCR beta chain was retrieved from a study of PD-1 blockade in mismatch repair-deficient tumors. TCRdb's table, derived via immunoSEQ multiplex PCR, lists solely in-frame clones and lacks some. The sample carries tens of thousands of clones, around 73% recorded once. The CDR3 loop spans 13 amino acids. The germline V gene encodes CDR1 SGHNT and CDR2 YENEEA. Trimming removed 1 base at V and 4 bases at J, with 7 bases between. The genes are TRBV11-3 and TRBJ2-5, with D hard to call. Sequences were derived from peripheral blood, sampled 4 weeks after starting pembrolizumab. This TCR was sampled from an adult with mismatch repair-deficient cancer. CDR3 nucleotide sequence: TGTGCCAGCAGCTTAGTATTGGTAGAGACCCAGTACTTC. Protein sequence: CASSLVLVETQYF.